This T cell receptor (beta chain) was identified during a study of CD8+ T cells in alopecia areata. Reverse transcribed after extraction, RNA yielded cDNA as the sequencing template. Libraries were prepared by immunoSEQ multiplex PCR; TCRdb keeps only in-frame clonotypes and omits some of them. The sample lists around 200,000 clones; under 70% were seen once. Treatment given: oral pan-JAK inhibitor, 5-10 mg twice daily. V lost 8 bases to trimming and J lost 11 bases, with 10 bases between them. Germline CDR1 is SQVTM and CDR2 is ANQGSEA. This CDR3 contains 9 residues. The rearrangement joins TRBV29-1 to TRBJ1-5, with D possibly being TRBD1 (5 bases). Sample: CD4+ T cells sorted from blood, taken at week 4, from a patient treated with tofacitinib. The receptor was derived from a human donor with alopecia areata. CDR3 in amino acids: CSRVGAQHF. The CDR3 region has the DNA TGCAGCCGGGTGGGGGCCCAGCATTTT.